One T cell receptor beta chain is described in this entry. Its antigen is as yet unknown. The sample is drawn from a study of cytomegalovirus exposure and HLA in healthy donors. Study-level findings and limits: Later analysis indicated greater clonal expansion among HLA-associated TCR beta chains than among equally common other chains. Later on, a genetic analysis was performed. It linked a missense variant in DCLRE1C with V- and J-gene trimming of TCR beta. The listing of roughly 160 TCR beta chains classed them as cytomegalovirus-associated.

Primers included in the PCR were 60 Vbeta and 13 Jbeta primers. Method: immunoSEQ multiplex PCR; TCRdb's copy keeps in-frame clones and lacks some. In the table there are about 140,000 clones, approximately 80% of which are singletons. Trimming pared 4 bases from V and 1 base from J, leaving 9 bases between. The CDR3 has 13 residues. CDR1 and CDR2 (germline): SGHRS, YFSETQ. The sequenced sample consisted of PBMCs. The TCR originated in a female donor in good health and CMV-seronegative. V gene TRBV5-1 combines with J gene TRBJ2-7; unclear D gene. For the CDR3, the DNA is TGCGCCAGCAGCCCGAAGGAGTCCTACGAGCAGTACTTC. Translated: CASSPKESYEQYF.